A single sample gave rise to the 27 T cell receptor beta chains below, sequenced in a study of tumor T cells in aggressive B-cell lymphoma. Sequenced by immunoSEQ multiplex PCR; TCRdb stores in-frame clones only, minus some. The sample gives some 3,500 clones, 85% to 95% of which show up once; around 2% is in the top ten. Sequencing used tumor tissue. These receptors originate from an adult with diffuse large B cell lymphoma.

The genes are TRBV25-1 and TRBJ2-2; TRBD1 matches at 7 bases. Germline V gives CDR1 MGHDK, CDR2 SYGVNS. The J segment lost 4 bases and the V segment lost 4 bases, leaving 3 bases of the junction unmatched. The CDR3 loop spans 14 amino acids. The CDR3 reads CASSGPGGTGELFF. For the CDR3, the DNA is TGTGCCAGCAGTGGTCCAGGGGGCACCGGGGAGCTGTTTTTT.

Note on this clone: Additional DNA sequences in this sample encode the identical CDR3. This chain connects TRBV9 to TRBJ2-1; 10 nucleotides match TRBD2. The CDR3 covers 15 residues. Trimming cost V 0 bases and J 7 bases; bases outside gene matches: 4. CDR1 is SGDLS and CDR2 is YYNGEE in the germline V gene. For the CDR3, the DNA is TGTGCCAGCAGCGTAGAAGCGGGAGGGCGGAATGAGCAGTTCTTC. As protein: CASSVEAGGRNEQFF.

This rearrangement joins TRBV7-9 to TRBJ2-1; TRBD1 matches at 9 bases. The CDR3 loop spans 15 amino acids. The V gene's germline CDR1 is SEHNR and CDR2 FQNEAQ (reference sequence). The V segment lost 3 bases and the J segment 2 bases; nucleotides outside the gene matches: 2. The CDR3 region is CASSLGQGTYNEQFF. The CDR3 region has the DNA TGTGCCAGCAGCTTGGGACAGGGCACCTACAATGAGCAGTTCTTC.

The table lists this clone with a count of one. V gene TRBV4-1 combines with J gene TRBJ1-2; D is unclear. The CDR3 extends over 14 amino acids. Per the germline V gene, CDR1 is MGHRA and CDR2 is YSYEKL. V was trimmed by 0 bases and J by 4 bases, leaving 9 bases between them. The CDR3 reads CASSQDLGGYGYTF. The CDR3 DNA follows: TGCGCCAGCAGCCAAGATCTGGGAGGCTATGGCTACACCTTC.

The rearrangement uses TRBV30 and TRBJ1-3; a weak D match, TRBD1 (6 bases). This CDR3 comprises 16 residues. Germline V lookup: CDR1 GTSNPN, CDR2 SVGIG (reference sequence). Deletions cut 2 bases from V and 1 base from J, with 15 bases between. CDR3 nucleotide sequence: TGTGCCTGGAGTATTTTCCAGGGGTGGTCTGGAAACACCATATATTTT. Its protein product is CAWSIFQGWSGNTIYF.

This chain links TRBV29-1 with TRBJ2-5, with D hard to call. The CDR3 contains 12 residues. Trimming removed 5 bases from V and 0 bases from J, with 7 bases in between. Germline V lookup: CDR1 SQVTM, CDR2 ANQGSEA. CDR3 region: CSVKNNQETQYF. The CDR3, as DNA: TGCAGCGTTAAGAACAACCAAGAGACCCAGTACTTC.

This sequence joins TRBV19 and TRBJ1-2; no clear D gene. Per the germline V gene, CDR1 is LNHDA and CDR2 is SQIVND (reference sequence). Trimming shortened V by 5 bases and J by 0 bases, and 4 bases separated the two germline ends. The CDR3 spans 12 residues. CDR3: CASSAANYGYTF. The CDR3 DNA is TGTGCCAGTAGTGCAGCTAACTATGGCTACACCTTC.

For this clone: At one boundary the junction diverges from the germline segment, which might be a read error. Other DNA sequences in this specimen translate into the identical CDR3. The chain combines TRBV7-9 with TRBJ2-5; TRBD2 matches at 13 bases. CDR3 length equals 15 residues. CDR1 SEHNR and CDR2 FQNEAQ come from the germline V gene (reference sequence). CDR3 coding DNA: TGTGCCAGTAGCTCAACTAGCGGGAGGGCAGAGACCCAGTACTTC. Protein sequence: CASSSTSGRAETQYF.

Written as DNA, the CDR3 is TGTGCCAGCAGTTCTAGCGGGAGCGGGTCCTACGAGCAGTACTTC. As protein: CASSSSGSGSYEQYF. This chain connects TRBV6-5 to TRBJ2-7; 10 bases are a match to TRBD2. V gave up 4 bases and J gave up 1 base; unmatched junction bases: 4. The germline V gene encodes CDR1 MNHEY and CDR2 SVGAGI. The CDR3 has 15 amino acids.

The chain links TRBV19 to TRBJ1-4; D not resolved. Germline lookup yields CDR1 LNHDA and CDR2 SQIVND (reference sequence). This CDR3 region has 13 residues. Deletions cut 5 bases from V and 8 bases from J, with 12 bases between. The DNA of the CDR3 is TGTGCCAGTAGTTGGGAGGGTGGCGAAAAACTGTTTTTT. This sequence encodes CASSWEGGEKLFF.

The chain employs TRBV6-1 and TRBJ1-2, with 10 bases fitting TRBD1. The CDR3 has 14 residues. The junction had 4 bases not matched to a gene; V was cut back by 7 bases and J by 2 bases. The germline V gene encodes CDR1 MNHNS and CDR2 SASEGT. Here the CDR3 DNA reads TGTGCCAGCAATCGACAGGGGGCAAACTATGGCTACACCTTC. Translated: CASNRQGANYGYTF.

The rearrangement uses TRBV6-5 and TRBJ1-1; the match to TRBD1 covers 9 bases. Trimming at V came to 6 bases and at J to 3 bases, leaving 5 bases not matched to a gene. This CDR3 comprises 14 residues. The germline V gene has CDR1 MNHEY and CDR2 SVGAGI. CDR3 DNA sequence: TGTGCCAGCAGCCCCGGGGACAGGGACACTGAAGCTTTCTTT. This codes for CASSPGDRDTEAFF.

V is TRBV7-2 and J is TRBJ2-5, with 12 bases fitting TRBD2. CDR1 SGHTA and CDR2 FQGNSA come from the germline V gene. V shed 5 bases, J shed 4 bases, and the junction held 8 bases outside the gene matches. The CDR3 is 16 amino acids. In DNA, the CDR3 is TGTGCCAGCAGCCCTCTAGCGGGAGGGAGGGGAGAGACCCAGTACTTC. Residues: CASSPLAGGRGETQYF.

The CDR3, as DNA: TGTGCCAGCAGCAGGAAGACTAGCGACTCCTACGAGCAGTACTTC. As protein: CASSRKTSDSYEQYF. V gene TRBV21-1 combines with J gene TRBJ2-7; the D segment call TRBD2 is taken from the table without a DNA check. TRBV21-1 is recorded as a pseudogene. This CDR3 is 15 amino acids long.

Turning to this clone: A junction boundary mismatches the germline segment, possibly from a read error. The rearrangement links TRBV19 to TRBJ2-7, with 7 bases identical to TRBD1. The germline gives CDR1 LNHDA, CDR2 SQIVND (reference sequence). There are 14 residues in the CDR3. The CDR3 here is CTSSLRGRIYEQYF. As DNA, the CDR3 is TGTACCAGTAGTCTGAGGGGGCGCATCTACGAGCAGTACTTC. The variable domain in full, completed from reference TRBV19 and TRBJ2-7, reads DGGITQSPKYLFRKEGQNVTLSCEQNLNHDAMYWYRQDPGQGLRLIYYSQIVNDFQKGDIAEGYSVSREKKESFPLTVTSAQKNPTAFYLCTSSLRGRIYEQYFGPGTRLTVT.

The chain joins TRBV7-8 to TRBJ1-5; D is unresolved. The V gene's germline CDR1 is SGHVS and CDR2 FQNEAQ. This CDR3 has 16 amino acids. V was cut by 5 bases and J by 0 bases, with 14 bases left in between. The CDR3 nucleotides are TGTGCCAGCAGCCGAGCGGACGGTCATAGCAATCAGCCCCAGCATTTT. Its protein is CASSRADGHSNQPQHF. The whole variable domain, filled in from reference TRBV7-8 and TRBJ1-5, reads GAGVSQSPRYKVAKRGQDVALRCDPISGHVSLFWYQQALGQGPEFLTYFQNEAQLDKSGLPSDRFFAERPEGSVSTLKIQRTQQEDSAVYLCASSRADGHSNQPQHFGDGTRLSIL.

V usage is TRBV7-2 and J usage is TRBJ2-1, with a tentative D call TRBD2 (6 bases). The CDR3 runs 13 residues. Germline lookup yields CDR1 SGHTA and CDR2 FQGNSA. Trimming cost V 5 bases and J 5 bases, with 10 bases left between them. CDR3 DNA: TGTGCCAGCAGCCCGGGACTGAACAATGAGCAGTTCTTC. It codes for CASSPGLNNEQFF.

The chain couples TRBV7-8 to TRBJ2-1; 13 bases align to TRBD2. J lost 9 bases, V lost 6 bases, and 8 bases had no gene match. CDR3 length: 15 residues. Germline V lookup: CDR1 SGHVS, CDR2 FQNEAQ. The CDR3: CASSLPGLAGLEQFF. The CDR3 bases are TGTGCCAGCAGTCTCCCGGGACTAGCGGGACTTGAGCAGTTCTTC.

In its sample, this clone was seen once. V gene TRBV30 combines with J gene TRBJ2-5, with D maybe TRBD2 (5 bases). Trimming left V 5 bases short and J 6 bases short, with 10 bases between. This CDR3 region has 11 residues. The V gene's germline CDR1 is GTSNPN and CDR2 SVGIG (reference sequence). The CDR3 nucleotides are TGTGCCTGGGAGGGAGTCCAGACCCAGTACTTC. This translates into CAWEGVQTQYF.

This chain links TRBV11-2 with TRBJ2-5; D may be TRBD2 (5 bases). Trimming took 1 base from V and 2 from J, leaving 11 bases between them. The CDR3 contains 15 residues. The germline V gene has CDR1 SGHAT and CDR2 FQNNGV. The CDR3 region has the DNA TGTGCCAGCAGCTTAGGAGGGCGTATGCAAGAGACCCAGTACTTC. This translates into CASSLGGRMQETQYF.

The J gene is TRBJ2-3, the V gene TRBV18, with D perhaps matching TRBD2 (5 bases). V was clipped by 2 bases and J by 0 bases, with 9 bases between them. The CDR3 has 15 amino acids. In germline, CDR1 is KGHSH, CDR2 LQKENI. The DNA of the CDR3 is TGTGCCAGCTCACCAGACTGGACTAGCACAGATACGCAGTATTTT. Its protein product is CASSPDWTSTDTQYF. Drawing the rest from reference TRBV18 and TRBJ2-3, the complete variable domain is NAGVMQNPRHLVRRRGQEARLRCSPMKGHSHVYWYRQLPEEGLKFMVYLQKENIIDESGMPKERFSAEFPKEGPSILRIQQVVRGDSAAYFCASSPDWTSTDTQYFGPGTRLTVL.

Only a few counts were recorded for this clone. The chain uses TRBV6-1 and TRBJ1-4, with 7 nucleotides matching TRBD1. The CDR3 runs to 15 residues. Germline CDR1 MNHNS, CDR2 SASEGT. The J segment lost 4 bases and the V segment lost 3 bases, leaving 5 bases of the junction unmatched. The CDR3 sequence: CASSDEGQHNEKLFF. The CDR3 region has the DNA TGTGCCAGCAGTGACGAGGGACAGCATAATGAAAAACTGTTTTTT.

V and J are TRBV9 and TRBJ1-2; D is ambiguous. The CDR3 contains 14 residues. V was pared by 2 bases and J by 7 bases, with 15 bases between. The germline gives CDR1 SGDLS, CDR2 YYNGEE. The CDR3 reads CASSVAIGEGGYTF. The CDR3 DNA sequence: TGTGCCAGCAGCGTCGCTATCGGGGAGGGTGGCTACACCTTC.

This chain connects TRBV6-5 to TRBJ1-5; 7 positions match TRBD1. The germline CDR1 and CDR2 sequences are MNHEY and SVGAGI. V lost 6 bases to trimming and J lost 5 bases; unmatched junction nucleotides: 4. This CDR3 region has 13 residues. The CDR3 here is CASRVRGDQPQHF. In DNA form, the CDR3 reads TGTGCCAGCAGGGTCAGGGGGGATCAGCCCCAGCATTTT.

This chain links TRBV27 with TRBJ2-1, with 8 bases matching TRBD2. CDR1 and CDR2 from the germline V gene are MNHEY and SMNVEV (reference sequence). The CDR3 extends over 16 amino acids. Trimming at V came to 2 bases and at J to 7 bases, leaving 10 bases not matched to a gene. The CDR3 region is CASSLIAGRGKNEQFF. The DNA for the CDR3 is TGTGCCAGCAGTTTAATAGCCGGGAGGGGTAAGAATGAGCAGTTCTTC.

The rearrangement links TRBV19 to TRBJ2-4; TRBD2 matches at 11 bases. Losses at the gene ends were 3 bases for V and 8 bases for J; bases not matched to a gene: 12. Germline values: CDR1 LNHDA, CDR2 SQIVND (reference sequence). The CDR3 runs 17 residues. DNA for the CDR3: TGTGCCAGTAGTATCACAGACGTAGCGGGAGGGCACGACATTCAGTACTTC. This translates into CASSITDVAGGHDIQYF.

The V gene is TRBV7-6, the J gene TRBJ2-1, with TRBD2 matching 8 bases. CDR1 and CDR2 (germline): SGHVS, FNYEAQ. With V trimmed by 5 bases and J by 8 bases, 5 bases remained unmatched. The CDR3 is 13 residues long. Written as DNA, the CDR3 is TGTGCCAGCAGCGGGGGACTAGTAGATGAGCAGTTCTTC. It yields the protein CASSGGLVDEQFF.